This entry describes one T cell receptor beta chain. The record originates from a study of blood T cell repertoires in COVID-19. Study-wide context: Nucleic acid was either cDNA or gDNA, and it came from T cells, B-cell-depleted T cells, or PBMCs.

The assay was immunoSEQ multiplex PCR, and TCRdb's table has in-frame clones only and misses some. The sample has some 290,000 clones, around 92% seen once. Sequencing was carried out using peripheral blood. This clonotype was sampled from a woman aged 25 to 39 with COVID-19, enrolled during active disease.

CDR3 sequence (DNA): TGTGCCTGGAGTAAGGGAGGCGGTTTGAACACTGAAGCTTTCTTT. Amino acids: CAWSKGGGLNTEAFF. The chain links TRBV30 to TRBJ1-1, with D hard to call. This CDR3 contains 15 residues. The germline V gene has CDR1 GTSNPN and CDR2 SVGIG (reference sequence). Trimming took off 2 bases at V and 0 bases at J, with 13 bases between the two ends.